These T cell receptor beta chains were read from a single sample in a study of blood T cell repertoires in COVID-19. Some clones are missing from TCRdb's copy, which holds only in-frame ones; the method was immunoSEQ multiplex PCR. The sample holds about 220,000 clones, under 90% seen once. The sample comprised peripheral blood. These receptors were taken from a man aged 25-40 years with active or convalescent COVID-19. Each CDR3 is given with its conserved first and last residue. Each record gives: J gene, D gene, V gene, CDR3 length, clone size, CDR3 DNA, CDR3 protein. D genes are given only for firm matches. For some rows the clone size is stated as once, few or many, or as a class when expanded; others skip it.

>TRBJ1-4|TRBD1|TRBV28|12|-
TGTGCCACCACAGGGGTTGGTGAAAAACTGTTTTTT
CATTGVGEKLFF
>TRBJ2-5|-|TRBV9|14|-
TGTGCCAGCAGCCCCAGCGGGCGGCAAGAGACCCAGTACTTC
CASSPSGRQETQYF
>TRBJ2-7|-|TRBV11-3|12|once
TGTGCCAGCAGCTCGAGCAACTACGAGCAGTACTTC
CASSSSNYEQYF
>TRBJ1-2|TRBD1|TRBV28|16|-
TGTGCCAGCAGTATAGGGCTCAACAGGGGGCACTATGGCTACACCTTC
CASSIGLNRGHYGYTF
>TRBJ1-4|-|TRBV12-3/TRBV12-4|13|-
TGTGCCAGCAGTTTCCGGGAACTTGAAAAACTGTTTTTT
CASSFRELEKLFF
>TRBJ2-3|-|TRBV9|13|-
TGTGCCAGCAGCGTAGTCCCTACAGATACGCAGTATTTT
CASSVVPTDTQYF
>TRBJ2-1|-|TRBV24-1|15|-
TGTGCCACCAGTGATGCGAAGAGCTCCTACAATGAGCAGTTCTTC
CATSDAKSSYNEQFF
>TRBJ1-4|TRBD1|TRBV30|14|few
TGTGCCTGGAGTGTCGAGGGGGCCGGTGAAAAACTGTTTTTT
CAWSVEGAGEKLFF
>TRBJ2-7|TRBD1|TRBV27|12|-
TGTGCCAGTGACAGGGGCCGGTACGAGCAGTACTTC
CASDRGRYEQYF
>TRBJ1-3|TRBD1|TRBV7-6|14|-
TGTGCCAGCAGCCCCCGGGACAGTGGAAACACCATATATTTT
CASSPRDSGNTIYF
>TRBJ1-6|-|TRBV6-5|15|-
TGTGCCAGCAGTTACTCGCAGGGTTATAATTCACCCCTCCACTTT
CASSYSQGYNSPLHF
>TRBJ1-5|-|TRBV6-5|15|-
TGTGCCAGCAGCCAGGGCCTACCACGCAATCAGCCCCAGCATTTT
CASSQGLPRNQPQHF
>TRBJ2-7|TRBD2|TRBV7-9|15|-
TGTGCCAGCAGCTCATCAAGCGGGGGCCCCTACGAGCAGTACTTC
CASSSSSGGPYEQYF
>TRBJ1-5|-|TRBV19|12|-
TGTGCCAGTAAGGGAGTCAATCAGCCCCAGCATTTT
CASKGVNQPQHF
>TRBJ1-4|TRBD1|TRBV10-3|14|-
TGTGCCATCAGTGAGAGCGCAGGACAGGCTGAACTGTTTTTT
CAISESAGQAELFF
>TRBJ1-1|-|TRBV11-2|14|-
TGTGCCAGCAGCTCACTCAGGGGGAACACTGAAGCTTTCTTT
CASSSLRGNTEAFF
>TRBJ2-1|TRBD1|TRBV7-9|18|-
TGTGCCAGCAGCTCAAGCCCTCGGACAGGCATTTCCTACAATGAGCAGTTCTTC
CASSSSPRTGISYNEQFF
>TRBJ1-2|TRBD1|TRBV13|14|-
TGTGCCAGCAGCTTAAGGGACAGGAGTCTTGGCTACACCTTC
CASSLRDRSLGYTF
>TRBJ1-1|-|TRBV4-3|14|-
TGCGCCAGCAGCGTCGCGGGGACCAACACTGAAGCTTTCTTT
CASSVAGTNTEAFF
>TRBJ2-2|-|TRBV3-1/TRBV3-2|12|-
TGTGCCAGCAGCCTATACACCGGGGAGCTGTTTTTT
CASSLYTGELFF
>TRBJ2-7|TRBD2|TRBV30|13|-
TGTGCCTGGAGTCGGACTAGCGGTTACGAGCAGTACTTC
CAWSRTSGYEQYF
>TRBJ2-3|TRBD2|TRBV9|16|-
TGTGCCAGCAGCGCCACTAGCGGGAGCCCCACAGATACGCAGTATTTT
CASSATSGSPTDTQYF
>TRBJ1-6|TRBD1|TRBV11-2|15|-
TGTGCCAGCAGCTTACAGGGGGCGCATAATTCACCCCTCCACTTT
CASSLQGAHNSPLHF
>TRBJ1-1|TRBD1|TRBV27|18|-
TGTGCCAGCAGTTTATTCGGGACAGGGGCGGGCGCTTACACTGAAGCTTTCTTT
CASSLFGTGAGAYTEAFF
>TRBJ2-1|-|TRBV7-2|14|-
TGTGCCAGCAGCTTGAGCCAGGTGCGTACTGAGCAGTTCTTC
CASSLSQVRTEQFF
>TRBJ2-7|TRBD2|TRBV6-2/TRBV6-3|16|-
TGTGCCAGCAGTTTTCCACCGGGACTAGCGGGCGGTGAGCAGTACTTC
CASSFPPGLAGGEQYF
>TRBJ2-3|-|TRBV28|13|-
TGTGCCAGCAGTTTACAGGACTCCCCGAGACAGTATTTT
CASSLQDSPRQYF
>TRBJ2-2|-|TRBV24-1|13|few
TGTGCCACCAGTGATTTTGAGCCCGGGGAGCTGTTTTTT
CATSDFEPGELFF
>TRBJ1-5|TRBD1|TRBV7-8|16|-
TGTGCCAGCAGCTCGACAGGGCCTATAGAGAATCAGCCCCAGCATTTT
CASSSTGPIENQPQHF
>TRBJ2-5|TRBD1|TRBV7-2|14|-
TGTGCCAGCAGCTTTGACAGGGGGAGGGAGACCCAGTACTTC
CASSFDRGRETQYF
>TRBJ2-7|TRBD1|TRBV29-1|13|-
TGCAGCGTTCGACAGGGGGGAGCCTACGAGCAGTACTTC
CSVRQGGAYEQYF
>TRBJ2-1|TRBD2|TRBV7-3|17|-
TGTGCCAGCAGCTTAACAGGCGGGGGAGGCTCCTACAATGAGCAGTTCTTC
CASSLTGGGGSYNEQFF
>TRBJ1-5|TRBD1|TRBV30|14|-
TGTGCCTGTCGACAGGGTGGCGGCAATCAGCCCCAGCATTTT
CACRQGGGNQPQHF
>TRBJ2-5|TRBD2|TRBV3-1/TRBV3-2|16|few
TGTGCCAGCAGCCGCAGTCACACAGCGGGAGTAGAGACCCAGTACTTC
CASSRSHTAGVETQYF
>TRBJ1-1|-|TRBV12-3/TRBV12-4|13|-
TGTGCCAGCAGCCGCCGGGTTGGCACTGAAGCTTTCTTT
CASSRRVGTEAFF
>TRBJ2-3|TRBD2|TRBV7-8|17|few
TGTGCCAGCAGCGTCCGGGGGGGCCCCATTCGCACAGATACGCAGTATTTT
CASSVRGGPIRTDTQYF
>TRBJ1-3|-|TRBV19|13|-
TGTGCCAGTAGTATTACCGAGGGAAACACCATATATTTT
CASSITEGNTIYF
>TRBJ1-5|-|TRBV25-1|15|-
TGTGCCAGCAGTGAAAGCCGATATAGCAATCAGCCCCAGCATTTT
CASSESRYSNQPQHF
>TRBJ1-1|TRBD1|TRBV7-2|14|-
TGTGCCAGCAGCTCCCGACAGGGCTTAGCTGAAGCTTTCTTT
CASSSRQGLAEAFF
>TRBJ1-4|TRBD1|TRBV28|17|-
TGTGCCAGCAGCCTCGGACAGGGGACCCTTTTCGGGGAAAAACTGTTTTTT
CASSLGQGTLFGEKLFF
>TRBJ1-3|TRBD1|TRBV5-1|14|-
TGCGCCAGCAGCGCACAGGGGTCCGGAAACACCATATATTTT
CASSAQGSGNTIYF
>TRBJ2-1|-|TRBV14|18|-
TGTGCCAGCAGCCCGTGGACTACCACGTCCCTTTCAAACAATGAGCAGTTCTTC
CASSPWTTTSLSNNEQFF
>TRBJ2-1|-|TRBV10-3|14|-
TGTGCCATCAGTGAACTACCTCAATTCAATGAGCAGTTCTTC
CAISELPQFNEQFF
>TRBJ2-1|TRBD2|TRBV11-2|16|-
TGTGCCAGCAGCTTACAAGCGGGGGGGACCTACAATGAGCAGTTCTTC
CASSLQAGGTYNEQFF
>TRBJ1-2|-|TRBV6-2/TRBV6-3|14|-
TGTGCCAGCAGTTACGGTCGGGGAGTAGATGGCTACACCTTC
CASSYGRGVDGYTF
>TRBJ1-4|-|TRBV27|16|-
TGTGCCAGCAGTTTACTATCGCCTTCAACTAATGAAAAACTGTTTTTT
CASSLLSPSTNEKLFF
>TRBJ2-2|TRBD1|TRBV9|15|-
TGTGCCAGCAGCGTAAGACAGGGGGAGACCGGGGAGCTGTTTTTT
CASSVRQGETGELFF
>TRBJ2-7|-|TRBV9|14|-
TGTGCCAGCAGCGTGTCTAGCGCCTCCCTCGAGCAGTACTTC
CASSVSSASLEQYF
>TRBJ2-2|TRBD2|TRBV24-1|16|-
TGTGCCACCAGTGGCTTCGCGACTAGCGGTACCGGGGAGCTGTTTTTT
CATSGFATSGTGELFF
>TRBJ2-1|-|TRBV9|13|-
TGTGCCAGCGGGGGCAGGGGCAGGGATGAGCAGTTCTTC
CASGGRGRDEQFF
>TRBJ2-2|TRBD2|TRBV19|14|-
TGTGCCAGTAGTATTAGGGCGGGGGCCGGGGAGCTGTTTTTT
CASSIRAGAGELFF
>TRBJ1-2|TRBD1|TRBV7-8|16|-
TGTGCCAGCAGCGCCACCGGGACAGCGTCTAACTATGGCTACACCTTC
CASSATGTASNYGYTF
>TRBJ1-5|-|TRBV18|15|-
TGTGCCAGCTCACCAATGGAAGGGGCAAATCAGCCCCAGCATTTT
CASSPMEGANQPQHF
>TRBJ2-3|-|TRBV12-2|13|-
TGTGCAGCCTATAGCGCTAGCACAGATACGCAGTATTTT
CAAYSASTDTQYF